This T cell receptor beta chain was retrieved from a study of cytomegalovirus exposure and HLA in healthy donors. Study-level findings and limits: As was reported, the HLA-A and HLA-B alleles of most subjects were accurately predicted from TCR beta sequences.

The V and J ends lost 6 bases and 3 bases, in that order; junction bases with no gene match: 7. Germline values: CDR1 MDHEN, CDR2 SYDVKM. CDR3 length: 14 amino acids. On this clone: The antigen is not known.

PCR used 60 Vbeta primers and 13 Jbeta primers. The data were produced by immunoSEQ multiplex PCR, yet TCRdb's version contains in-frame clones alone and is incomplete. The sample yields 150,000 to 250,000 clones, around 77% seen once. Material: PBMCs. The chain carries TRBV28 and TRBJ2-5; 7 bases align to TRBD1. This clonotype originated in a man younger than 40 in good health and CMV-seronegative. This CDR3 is CASSLQGQKETQYF. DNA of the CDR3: TGTGCCAGCAGCTTACAGGGACAGAAAGAGACCCAGTACTTC.